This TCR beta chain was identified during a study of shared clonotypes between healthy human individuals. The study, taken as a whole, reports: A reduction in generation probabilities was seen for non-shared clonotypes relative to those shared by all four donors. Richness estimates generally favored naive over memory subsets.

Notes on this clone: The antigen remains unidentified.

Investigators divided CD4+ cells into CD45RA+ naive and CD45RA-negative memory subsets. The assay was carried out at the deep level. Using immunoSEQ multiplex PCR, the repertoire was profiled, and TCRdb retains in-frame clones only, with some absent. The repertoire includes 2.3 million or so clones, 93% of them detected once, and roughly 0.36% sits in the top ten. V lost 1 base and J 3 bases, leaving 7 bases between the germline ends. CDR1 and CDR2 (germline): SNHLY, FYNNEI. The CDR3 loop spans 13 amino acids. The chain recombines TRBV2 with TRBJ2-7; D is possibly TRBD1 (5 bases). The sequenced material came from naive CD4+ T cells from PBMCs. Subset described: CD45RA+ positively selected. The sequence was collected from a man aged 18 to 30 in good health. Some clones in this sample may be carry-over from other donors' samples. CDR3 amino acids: CASSEGQLYEQYF. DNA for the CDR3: TGTGCCAGCAGTGAAGGACAGCTCTACGAGCAGTACTTC.